Below are 16 T cell receptor beta chains sequenced from a single sample in a study of CD8 T cells in Susac syndrome. Roughly 0.45 to 1 ug RNA was reverse transcribed with random hexamers. TCRdb re-analysed the immunoSEQ multiplex PCR reads in MiXCR, keeping a single row per CDR3 protein. The profile shows about 290,000 distinct CDR3 sequences, approximately 85% of them singletons. Sample: CD8+ T cells from PBMCs. The receptors originated from a human donor with multiple sclerosis.

The chain carries TRBV7-9 and TRBJ1-5, with D perhaps TRBD1 (5 bases). Germline CDR1 reads SEHNR; CDR2 reads FQNEAQ (reference sequence). There are 14 residues in the CDR3. Trimming left V 1 base short and J 3 bases short, with 7 bases between. CDR3 bases: TGTGCCAGCAGCTTAGTAGGGGTCAATCAGCCCCAGCATTTT. Amino acids: CASSLVGVNQPQHF.

V is TRBV28 and J is TRBJ1-5; no clear D gene. The length of the CDR3 is 13 residues. The V end lost 11 bases, the J end lost 5 bases, and 16 bases lay between the germline ends. The germline CDR1 and CDR2 sequences are MDHEN and SYDVKM. The CDR3 is CALGNGVHQPQHF. CDR3 nucleotide sequence: TGTGCCCTCGGTAATGGAGTCCATCAGCCCCAGCATTTT.

This sequence joins TRBV4-1 and TRBJ1-1, with D unresolved. Germline V CDR1 and CDR2: MGHRA, YSYEKL. The ends were cut back, 0 bases at V and 4 bases at J, with 9 bases in the middle. The CDR3 is made up of 14 amino acids. The DNA of the CDR3 is TGCGCCAGCAGCCAAGAGCCCGGAGGCACTGAAGCTTTCTTT. Encoded protein: CASSQEPGGTEAFF.

This clonotype turned up a few times. V is TRBV7-9 and J is TRBJ2-3, with 8 positions matching TRBD2. The junction had 1 base not matched to a gene; V was cut back by 6 bases and J by 5 bases. The CDR3 has 12 amino acids. In germline, CDR1 is SEHNR, CDR2 FQNEAQ (reference sequence). The CDR3 DNA sequence: TGTGCCAGCAGACGGGAGGGAGATACGCAGTATTTT. Its translation is CASRREGDTQYF.

V gene TRBV28 combines with J gene TRBJ2-3; D ambiguous. V was shortened by 6 bases and J by 0 bases, with 10 bases between the two germline ends. This CDR3 comprises 14 residues. The germline V gene encodes CDR1 MDHEN and CDR2 SYDVKM. The CDR3 nucleotides are TGTGCCAGCAGCAGGTTTTCTAGCACAGATACGCAGTATTTT. Protein: CASSRFSSTDTQYF.

The chain recombines TRBV24-1 with TRBJ1-2; D is possibly TRBD1 (5 bases). The length of the CDR3 is 14 residues. V gave up 3 bases and J gave up 4 bases, with 11 bases separating them. CDR1 KGHDR and CDR2 SFDVKD come from the germline V gene. The CDR3 DNA reads TGTGCCACCAGTGATGGGGGGTTCCTCTATGGCTACACCTTC. Encoded protein: CATSDGGFLYGYTF.

V usage is TRBV14 and J usage is TRBJ1-1; a weak D match, TRBD1 (5 bases). CDR1 is SGHDN, CDR2 FVKESK, per germline. This CDR3 contains 15 residues. V lost 4 bases and J lost 7, with 19 bases in between. The CDR3 bases are TGTGCCAGCAGCCGCCTCATTTCGGGGGACTTTGAAGCTTTCTTT. Its translation: CASSRLISGDFEAFF.

The chain joins TRBV27 to TRBJ2-5; 10 nucleotides line up with TRBD1. Germline values: CDR1 MNHEY, CDR2 SMNVEV (reference sequence). Germline trimming cut 5 bases from V and 3 bases from J; bases unmatched to any gene: 9. This CDR3 spans 16 amino acids. The CDR3 coding sequence is TGTGCCAGCAGTCAGACAGGGGGCTGGGGAAAAGAGACCCAGTACTTC. Translation gives CASSQTGGWGKETQYF.

The chain uses TRBV12-3 or TRBV12-4 and TRBJ2-2; D remains ambiguous. V gave up 4 bases and J gave up 0 bases, with 15 bases separating them. The CDR3 consists of 17 residues. CDR3 DNA sequence: TGTGCCAGCAGTTATGGAAAGATGCAGCCGAACACCGGGGAGCTGTTTTTT. Encoded protein: CASSYGKMQPNTGELFF.

This chain connects TRBV30 to TRBJ2-7, with TRBD1 matching 7 bases. This CDR3 comprises 14 residues. With 2 bases clipped from V and 3 bases from J, the junction kept 7 bases outside the gene matches. Germline CDR1 and CDR2: GTSNPN and SVGIG (reference sequence). The CDR3 nucleotides read TGTGCCTGGAGTATTCCACAGGGGTTCTACGAGCAGTACTTC. Protein product: CAWSIPQGFYEQYF.

This clonotype was seen only a few times. The gene calls are TRBV12-3 or TRBV12-4 and TRBJ1-3; D not certain. The V and J ends lost 8 bases and 4 bases respectively, with 6 bases between them. The CDR3 spans 11 residues. CDR3 nucleotide sequence: TGTGCCAGCTCCCCGGGAAACACCATATATTTT. This codes for CASSPGNTIYF.

The chain uses TRBV19 and TRBJ2-7, with 11 bases fitting TRBD2. Germline V gives CDR1 LNHDA, CDR2 SQIVND (reference sequence). The CDR3 has 15 amino acids. V shed 6 bases, J shed 1 base, and the junction held 5 bases outside the gene matches. The CDR3 loop is CASRLAGDGSYEQYF. In nucleotides, the CDR3 is TGTGCCAGTAGACTAGCGGGAGATGGGTCCTACGAGCAGTACTTC. Filled out from reference TRBV19 and TRBJ2-7, the complete variable domain reads DGGITQSPKYLFRKEGQNVTLSCEQNLNHDAMYWYRQDPGQGLRLIYYSQIVNDFQKGDIAEGYSVSREKKESFPLTVTSAQKNPTAFYLCASRLAGDGSYEQYFGPGTRLTVT.

The chain carries TRBV7-3 and TRBJ2-5, with D possibly matching TRBD2 (6 bases). With 7 bases removed from V and 5 bases from J, the gap between germline ends came to 17 bases. This CDR3 comprises 14 residues. Per germline, CDR1 SGHTA and CDR2 FQGTGA. CDR3 nucleotide sequence: TGTGCCAGCAACTCCGTAGGGACTGGGGAGACCCAGTACTTC. It is translated as CASNSVGTGETQYF.

This clonotype was detected once. V is TRBV20-1 and J is TRBJ1-4; the D gene is possibly TRBD1 (5 bases). This CDR3 contains 15 residues. Germline V gene lookup returns CDR1 DFQATT and CDR2 SNEGSKA (reference sequence). V lost 5 bases and J 0 bases, leaving 13 bases between the germline ends. The CDR3 nucleotides read TGCAGTGCTCGGGACCCTGGCTCAACTAATGAAAAACTGTTTTTT. Encoded protein: CSARDPGSTNEKLFF.

This chain links TRBV6-5 with TRBJ2-5, with no clear D. Between the trimmed V and J ends, which lost 2 bases and 5 bases, there was a span of 18 bases. CDR3 length: 16 amino acids. Per germline, CDR1 MNHEY and CDR2 SVGAGI. In nucleotides, the CDR3 is TGTGCCAGCAGTTACCACGACGGGCTAATGCCCGAGACCCAGTACTTC. It yields the protein CASSYHDGLMPETQYF.

The V and J genes are TRBV7-9 and TRBJ2-3; TRBD2 agrees at 7 bases. V lost 2 bases and J lost 6; bases outside the gene matches: 5. CDR3 length: 14 residues. CDR1 and CDR2 (germline): SEHNR, FQNEAQ (reference sequence). The CDR3: CASSLLTSADTQYF. The CDR3 bases are TGTGCCAGCAGCTTATTAACTAGCGCCGATACGCAGTATTTT.